This entry concerns a single TCR beta chain. Between the trimmed V and J ends, which lost 1 base and 6 bases, there was a span of 18 bases. Germline V lookup: CDR1 KGHSH, CDR2 LQKENI. This CDR3 region has 16 residues. This specimen belongs to a study of shared T cell receptors in the human thymus. TCRdb's copy holds only in-frame clones and misses some; the assay was immunoSEQ multiplex PCR. The profile shows 630,000 or so clones, roughly 86% of them singletons. This sample was shared with a second study, whose subject was human thymus T cells. From that paper: Thymic material originated from resections removed in the course of corrective heart surgery.

The chain joins TRBV18 to TRBJ1-2; D remains ambiguous. The sequenced sample consisted of thymocytes. The TCR was taken from a boy younger than two with a congenital heart defect. Written as DNA, the CDR3 is TGTGCCAGCTCACCACGGGTCGCCGGCGGAATCCATGGCTACACCTTC. Residues: CASSPRVAGGIHGYTF.